This T cell receptor beta chain was retrieved from a study of technical replicates of blood from four donors. Measured with immunoSEQ multiplex PCR; TCRdb has only the in-frame clones, and not every one. The sample has around 97,000 clones; 90% to 97% are singletons. This CDR3 has 15 amino acids. V was pared by 5 bases and J by 0 bases, with 6 bases of the junction left unmatched. CDR1 LNHDA and CDR2 SQIVND come from the germline V gene (reference sequence). The chain combines TRBV19 with TRBJ2-7; 8 bases fit TRBD2. The clonotype was recovered from a human donor in good health. The sequenced sample was T cells isolated from PBMCs. The CDR3 DNA reads as TGTGCCAGTAGTCCCTCTAGCGGGTTCTCCTACGAGCAGTACTTC. As protein: CASSPSSGFSYEQYF.